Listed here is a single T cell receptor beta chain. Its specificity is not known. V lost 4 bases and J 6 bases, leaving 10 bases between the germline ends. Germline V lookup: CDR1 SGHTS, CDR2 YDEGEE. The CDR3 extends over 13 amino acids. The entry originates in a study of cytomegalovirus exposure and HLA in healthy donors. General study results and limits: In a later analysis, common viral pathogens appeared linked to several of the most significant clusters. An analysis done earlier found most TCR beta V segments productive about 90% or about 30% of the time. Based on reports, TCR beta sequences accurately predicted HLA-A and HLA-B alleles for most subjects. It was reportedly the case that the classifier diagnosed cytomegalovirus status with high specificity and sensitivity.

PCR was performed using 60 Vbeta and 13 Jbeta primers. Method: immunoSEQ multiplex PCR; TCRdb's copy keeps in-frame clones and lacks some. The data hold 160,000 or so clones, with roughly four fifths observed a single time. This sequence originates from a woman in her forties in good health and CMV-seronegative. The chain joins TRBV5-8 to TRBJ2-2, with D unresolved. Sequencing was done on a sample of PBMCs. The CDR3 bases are TGTGCCAGCAGCCTCCGAGTCGCCGGGGAGCTGTTTTTT. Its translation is CASSLRVAGELFF.